The next 27 T cell receptor beta chains were all read from a single sample in a study of cytomegalovirus exposure and HLA in healthy donors listed by TCRdb under 2017. Receptor libraries were prepared by the immunoSEQ multiplex PCR assay. The multiplex PCR relied on a mix of 60 forward primers for TCR Vbeta segments and 13 reverse primers for TCR Jbeta segments. What TCRdb holds here is the immuneACCESS table cut down to in-frame rearrangements. Part of the clones is not present; checked against another copy, under half of the missing clones reflect an unresolved V gene, and the others are unexplained. The sample profile shows around 210,000 clones; approximately 80% of them were found once. The ten largest clones take up about 1.7% of the sample. What was sequenced was PBMCs. The receptors were gathered from a man aged 50 or older in good health and CMV-seronegative.

This clone was counted only a few times. The chain uses TRBV7-2 and TRBJ2-3, with a possible D match to TRBD2 (6 bases). The CDR3 consists of 16 residues. The germline V gene encodes CDR1 SGHTA and CDR2 FQGNSA. Trimming removed 0 bases from V and 9 bases from J, with 19 bases in between. In nucleotides, the CDR3 is TGTGCCAGCAGCTTAGCAGGTTGGGGCGGCGGGGCGACGCAGTATTTT. It translates to CASSLAGWGGGATQYF.

The chain combines TRBV5-1 with TRBJ2-5, with D possibly matching TRBD1 (5 bases). The closer fit of TRBJ2-7 to the DNA end suggests the J call may be wrong. Germline V CDR1 and CDR2: SGHRS, YFSETQ. The CDR3 is 15 amino acids. The CDR3 bases are TGCGCCAGCAGCTTGGTGGGGCAGGGTAGCTACGAGCAGTACTTC. Translating gives CASSLVGQGSYEQYF.

The chain employs TRBV11-2 and TRBJ2-3; 9 bases line up with TRBD1. Looked up from germline, CDR1 is SGHAT and CDR2 is FQNNGV. The CDR3 runs to 16 residues. V dropped 5 bases and J dropped 4; count of bases not matched to a gene: 10. The CDR3 DNA reads as TGTGCCAGCAGCGACCCCGGGACAGGGAAATCAGATACGCAGTATTTT. It codes for CASSDPGTGKSDTQYF.

The rearrangement links TRBV7-9 to TRBJ2-1; TRBD2 matches 8 bases. CDR1 is SEHNR, CDR2 FQNEAQ, per germline (reference sequence). The CDR3 consists of 14 residues. J gave up 8 bases and V 1 base, and 4 bases lay outside the gene matches. Written as DNA, the CDR3 is TGTGCCAGCAGCTTAGGGGGACTAGGCGATGAGCAGTTCTTC. This codes for CASSLGGLGDEQFF.

The gene calls are TRBV19 and TRBJ2-3; D uncertain. Trimming left V 3 bases short and J 0 bases short, with 4 bases between. The CDR3 totals 13 residues. Germline CDR1 reads LNHDA; CDR2 reads SQIVND (reference sequence). The CDR3 nucleotides read TGTGCCAGTAGTATGGCTAGCACAGATACGCAGTATTTT. Encoded protein: CASSMASTDTQYF.

This clone was picked up one time. V is TRBV14 and J is TRBJ2-2; 9 bases are shared with TRBD2. The CDR3 has 18 residues. In germline, CDR1 is SGHDN, CDR2 FVKESK. After removal of 0 bases from V and 4 bases from J, the junction contained 9 bases not matched to a gene. CDR3 sequence reads: CASSQDMLAGYGTGELFF. The CDR3 nucleotides read TGTGCCAGCAGCCAAGATATGCTAGCGGGATATGGCACCGGGGAGCTGTTTTTT.

The sample holds a few counts of this clone. CDR3 sequence (DNA): TGTGCCAGCAGCCGGACTAGAGGGTACGAGCAGTACTTC. Translating it yields CASSRTRGYEQYF. The chain has TRBV7-8 and TRBJ2-7; TRBD2 aligns across 7 bases. V shed 5 bases, J shed 4 bases, and the junction held 5 bases outside the gene matches. The CDR3 contains 13 residues. Germline V lookup: CDR1 SGHVS, CDR2 FQNEAQ.

V gene TRBV27 combines with J gene TRBJ1-1; D gene ambiguous. Per the germline V gene, CDR1 is MNHEY and CDR2 is SMNVEV (reference sequence). There are 13 residues in the CDR3. The ends were cut back, 4 bases at V and 5 bases at J, with 11 bases in the middle. The CDR3 coding sequence is TGTGCCAGCAGTTGGGCCACGTCAACTGAAGCTTTCTTT. Encoded protein: CASSWATSTEAFF.

The V call is TRBV21-1, the J call TRBJ1-2; the DNA was not compared with TRBD1, the D call given in the table. TRBV21-1 is classified as a pseudogene. The CDR3 totals 18 residues. The chain's CDR3 is CASSSHKGARSPFGGYTF. The CDR3 coding sequence is TGTGCCAGCAGTTCCCATAAGGGGGCGAGGTCCCCCTTTGGTGGCTACACCTTC.

The chain joins TRBV6-5 to TRBJ2-1; 10 nucleotides match TRBD2. This CDR3 contains 16 residues. Germline CDR1 is MNHEY and CDR2 is SVGAGI. J was trimmed by 4 bases and V by 2 bases; bases with no gene match: 5. In nucleotides, the CDR3 is TGTGCCAGCAGTTACCCTAGCGGGAGAGCGTACAATGAGCAGTTCTTC. Encoded protein: CASSYPSGRAYNEQFF.

The chain employs TRBV5-1 and TRBJ1-5; D may be TRBD1 (5 bases). CDR1 and CDR2 (germline): SGHRS, YFSETQ. Trimming removed 0 bases from V and 5 bases from J, with 12 bases in between. There are 15 residues in the CDR3. CDR3 in amino acids: CASSLGSDSDQPQHF. DNA for the CDR3: TGCGCCAGCAGCTTGGGGTCCGACAGCGATCAGCCCCAGCATTTT.

This clone was found a few times. The chain is built from TRBV9 and TRBJ1-2; maybe TRBD1 (5 bases). CDR1 is SGDLS and CDR2 is YYNGEE in the germline V gene. With 3 bases removed from V and 4 bases from J, the gap between germline ends came to 13 bases. CDR3 length equals 14 residues. CDR3 DNA sequence: TGTGCCAGCAGCGAAGTTTCAGGGATCTATGGCTACACCTTC. Its protein product is CASSEVSGIYGYTF.

The V gene is TRBV5-1, the J gene TRBJ1-5; D possibly corresponds to TRBD1 (5 bases). Germline lookup yields CDR1 SGHRS and CDR2 YFSETQ. Deletions cut 1 base from V and 5 bases from J, with 10 bases between. The length of the CDR3 is 14 residues. In nucleotides, the CDR3 is TGCGCCAGCAGCTTGAGTGGGGCGGATCAGCCCCAGCATTTT. As protein: CASSLSGADQPQHF.

CDR3 sequence: CASSQDPLFDSNQPQHF. As DNA, the CDR3 is TGTGCCAGCAGCCAAGATCCACTTTTTGATAGCAATCAGCCCCAGCATTTT. The chain has TRBV14 and TRBJ1-5; D unresolved. CDR1 and CDR2 from the germline V gene are SGHDN and FVKESK. V lost 0 bases, J lost 0 bases, and 12 bases lay in between. The CDR3 totals 17 residues.

This clone was counted a single time. The CDR3, as DNA: TGTGCCAGCAGCACTGAAAAACGGCAGTTCTTC. This gives the protein CASSTEKRQFF. The V and J genes are TRBV11-2 and TRBJ2-1; D remains ambiguous. CDR3 length equals 11 residues. Trimming removed 5 bases at V and 12 bases at J, with 11 bases between. CDR1 is SGHAT and CDR2 is FQNNGV in the germline V gene.

The genes are TRBV5-4 and TRBJ2-1; D ambiguous. V lost 5 bases and J lost 3, with 15 bases in between. From germline, CDR1 is SGHNT and CDR2 YYREEE (reference sequence). The length of the CDR3 is 15 residues. DNA for the CDR3: TGTGCCAGCAGTCCGGTTGGGCAGGTCTACAATGAGCAGTTCTTC. This codes for CASSPVGQVYNEQFF.

The CDR3 DNA follows: TGTGCCAGCAGTTTAGGGTTCGCTAGCGGCACAGATACGCAGTATTTT. Its translation is CASSLGFASGTDTQYF. This chain uses TRBV27 with TRBJ2-3; maybe TRBD2 (6 bases). The CDR3 is 16 residues long. Germline CDR1 and CDR2: MNHEY and SMNVEV (reference sequence). Trimming shortened V by 2 bases and J by 1 base, and 13 bases separated the two germline ends.

This chain joins TRBV27 and TRBJ2-3; 8 nucleotides agree with TRBD1. The CDR3 length is 13 residues. Germline trimming cut 2 bases from V and 5 bases from J; bases unmatched to any gene: 0. The germline V gene encodes CDR1 MNHEY and CDR2 SMNVEV (reference sequence). DNA of the CDR3: TGTGCCAGCAGTTTAGACAGGGGAGATACGCAGTATTTT. It encodes CASSLDRGDTQYF.

The genes are TRBV28 and TRBJ2-5, with a weak D call TRBD1 (6 bases). CDR1 MDHEN and CDR2 SYDVKM come from the germline V gene. Trimming cost V 8 bases and J 3 bases, with 19 bases left between them. The CDR3 is 15 residues long. The CDR3 sequence: CASGPQGTRKETQYF. The CDR3 bases are TGTGCCAGCGGACCTCAGGGGACGCGTAAAGAGACCCAGTACTTC.

The chain combines TRBV19 with TRBJ2-1, with TRBD2 matching over 16 bases. In germline, CDR1 is LNHDA, CDR2 SQIVND (reference sequence). J was trimmed by 0 bases and V by 3 bases; bases with no gene match: 5. The CDR3 is 19 amino acids. The CDR3 region has the DNA TGTGCCAGTAGTATTCAAGGGACTAGCGGGAGGGGCTCCTACAATGAGCAGTTCTTC. This translates into CASSIQGTSGRGSYNEQFF.

This clone has just a few counts. The CDR3 sequence is CASSALGEIGEQFF. The DNA of the CDR3 is TGTGCCAGCAGCGCCTTAGGGGAAATCGGTGAGCAGTTCTTC. The rearrangement links TRBV9 to TRBJ2-1; maybe TRBD1 (5 bases). CDR1 and CDR2 from the germline V gene are SGDLS and YYNGEE. The CDR3 has 14 amino acids. Trimming stripped 3 bases from V and 9 bases from J, with 16 bases between.

J is TRBJ2-7 and V is TRBV4-1, with 10 bases matching TRBD2. CDR3 length equals 16 residues. V lost 4 bases and J lost 3; bases outside the gene matches: 9. Germline V gene sequence: CDR1 MGHRA, CDR2 YSYEKL. The CDR3 here is CASSLRTSGTIYEQYF. Written as DNA, the CDR3 is TGCGCCAGCAGCCTTCGGACTAGCGGAACTATCTACGAGCAGTACTTC.

This chain uses TRBV27 with TRBJ2-5; 7 positions agree with TRBD1. The CDR3 consists of 12 residues. The germline gives CDR1 MNHEY, CDR2 SMNVEV (reference sequence). The V gene end was trimmed by 9 bases and the J gene end by 2 bases; junction bases not matched to a gene: 3. Here the CDR3 reads CARPGQQETQYF. The CDR3 DNA follows: TGTGCCAGGCCGGGACAGCAAGAGACCCAGTACTTC.

The chain is built from TRBV5-1 and TRBJ1-4; D unclear. Trimming left V 0 bases short and J 3 bases short, with 21 bases between. This CDR3 has 19 amino acids. Germline V gives CDR1 SGHRS, CDR2 YFSETQ. Here the CDR3 DNA reads TGCGCCAGCAGCTTGGGCCATGGTCGGGTACAAGAAGCTAATGAAAAACTGTTTTTT. This encodes CASSLGHGRVQEANEKLFF.

This clone was detected only once. This rearrangement joins TRBV19 to TRBJ1-3, with D possibly being TRBD1 (6 bases). The germline V gene encodes CDR1 LNHDA and CDR2 SQIVND (reference sequence). The CDR3 consists of 15 residues. The V gene lost 8 bases and the J gene lost 0 bases, with 14 bases spanning the gap. DNA for the CDR3: TGTGCCAGTTTACCCGGGACACGCTCTGGAAACACCATATATTTT. Its protein is CASLPGTRSGNTIYF.

The chain uses TRBV6-1 and TRBJ2-7, with TRBD1 matching 9 bases. Trimming at V came to 4 bases and at J to 4 bases, leaving 5 bases not matched to a gene. Germline V gene sequence: CDR1 MNHNS, CDR2 SASEGT. The CDR3 has 14 amino acids. This CDR3 reads CASSAPGQGYEQYF. In DNA form, the CDR3 reads TGTGCCAGCAGTGCCCCGGGACAGGGATACGAGCAGTACTTC.

This clone was counted between two and nine times. For the CDR3, the DNA is TGTGCCATCAGTGAGTCGGGGGGGGCGGAAGGCTACACCTTC. This codes for CAISESGGAEGYTF. The V call is TRBV10-3, the J call TRBJ1-2; tentatively, D is TRBD1 (6 bases). Between the trimmed V and J ends, which lost 0 bases and 8 bases, there was a span of 13 bases. There are 14 residues in the CDR3. From germline, CDR1 is ENHRY and CDR2 SYGVKD.